The rows below give T cell receptor beta chains drawn from one sample of a study of persistence of HIV-infected CD4 T cells. Which antigens these TCRs recognize remains unknown. Clones were sequenced by immunoSEQ multiplex PCR, and TCRdb holds only the in-frame ones, with some missing. The profile shows about 36,000 clones, 82% of them singletons. The specimen was cultured CD4+ T cells from PBMCs, collected from a patient who received antiretroviral therapy. The receptors shown here come from an adult with HIV. The donor label of this sample is uncertain. CDR3s leave out the opening cysteine and the closing phenylalanine or tryptophan. The D gene is left open where the match is weak.

d_call j_call v_call cdr3_aa
NA TRBJ2-4 TRBV30 AWSGAGENIQY
NA TRBJ1-6 TRBV6-5 ASSYNVGDSPLH
NA TRBJ1-5 TRBV7-9 ASSLGGLGQPQH
NA TRBJ2-2 TRBV27 ASSLLQQGNTGELF
TRBD1 TRBJ1-2 TRBV3-1/TRBV3-2 ASSPWTGGYT
NA TRBJ2-5 TRBV11-3 ASSLVAVLKETQY
NA TRBJ2-1 TRBV5-1 ASSLRSGPSSYNEQF
NA TRBJ1-2 TRBV9 ASSDATRANYGYT
NA TRBJ2-6 TRBV30 AWSAPGRISGANVLT
NA TRBJ1-2 TRBV30 AWRGRGSFYGYT
NA TRBJ1-3 TRBV4-1 ASSQDLRALSGNTIY
TRBD1 TRBJ1-2 TRBV28 ASSLWPGGNYGYT
TRBD1 TRBJ1-4 TRBV28 ASSPTGGTTNEKLF
NA TRBJ1-4 TRBV28 ASTGAGEKLF
NA TRBJ1-1 TRBV11-2 ASSLGSGLNTEAF
NA TRBJ1-4 TRBV7-8 ASSLNAAGNNEKLF
NA TRBJ2-1 TRBV9 ASSVVSERAGANEQF
NA TRBJ2-3 TRBV5-1 ASRLLGGSTDTQY
TRBD1 TRBJ1-1 TRBV29-1 SVCKVVRGQDTEAF
NA TRBJ1-1 TRBV5-5 ASSLDSQPNTEAF
TRBD2 TRBJ2-3 TRBV27 ASSLSVGTSGEGTQY
NA TRBJ1-5 TRBV19 ASSPSNQPQH
TRBD1 TRBJ1-4 TRBV5-1 ASSPAGGSGEKLF
NA TRBJ1-4 TRBV7-7 ASSIRTFATNEKLF
TRBD2 TRBJ2-3 TRBV10-1 ASSEGLATQY
TRBD2 TRBJ2-1 TRBV7-3 ASSLSPLAGVGDNEQF
NA TRBJ1-5 TRBV2 ASPLWEKTETGQPQH
NA TRBJ1-2 TRBV19 ASSIRPGSGNYGYT
TRBD1 TRBJ2-4 TRBV6-5 ASSLTGKNIQY
NA TRBJ1-2 TRBV5-4 ASSRLGSYGYT
TRBD1 TRBJ1-6 TRBV7-9 ASSLGQINNSPLH
NA TRBJ2-7 TRBV25-1 ASSAYGTVAYEQY
NA TRBJ1-5 TRBV6-2/TRBV6-3 ASSYSSRGSNQPQH
NA TRBJ1-1 TRBV7-9 ASSQSLATEAF
NA TRBJ1-2 TRBV7-3 ASSPQGSRVGYT
TRBD1 TRBJ2-7 TRBV9 ASSPYPSGQGRNEQY
NA TRBJ1-4 TRBV4-2 ASSQDGMGAWDEKLF
NA TRBJ1-2 TRBV20-1 SAAPRYGYT
NA TRBJ2-3 TRBV6-5 ASSLGGAFTDTQY
TRBD2 TRBJ2-1 TRBV3-1/TRBV3-2 ASSSRLAETYNEQF
NA TRBJ2-3 TRBV5-1 ASSLAGMGRGTDTQY
NA TRBJ1-3 TRBV30 AYAGDSGNTIY
TRBD1 TRBJ1-1 TRBV2 ASRGQSNTEAF
TRBD2 TRBJ2-1 TRBV5-4 ASSSSGSSYNEQF
NA TRBJ1-2 TRBV10-3 AGSRGPTGTDYGYT
TRBD1 TRBJ2-1 TRBV5-6 ASSLARWTGGYNEQF
NA TRBJ1-6 TRBV6-5 ASSYLTEKGSPLH
NA TRBJ1-5 TRBV7-9 ASSLLGQPQH
TRBD1 TRBJ2-3 TRBV7-6 ASSFPNSSGQGEFGADTQY
NA TRBJ1-2 TRBV7-9 ASSLGGLSYGYT
TRBD1 TRBJ1-2 TRBV13 ASSPGTGKGYGYT
NA TRBJ1-1 TRBV19 ASSITANNPEAF
NA TRBJ2-7 TRBV19 ASSMGGRGYEQY
TRBD2 TRBJ2-3 TRBV5-8 ASSRGLAGDRPTDTQY
TRBD1 TRBJ1-1 TRBV28 ASSPPGQHTEAF